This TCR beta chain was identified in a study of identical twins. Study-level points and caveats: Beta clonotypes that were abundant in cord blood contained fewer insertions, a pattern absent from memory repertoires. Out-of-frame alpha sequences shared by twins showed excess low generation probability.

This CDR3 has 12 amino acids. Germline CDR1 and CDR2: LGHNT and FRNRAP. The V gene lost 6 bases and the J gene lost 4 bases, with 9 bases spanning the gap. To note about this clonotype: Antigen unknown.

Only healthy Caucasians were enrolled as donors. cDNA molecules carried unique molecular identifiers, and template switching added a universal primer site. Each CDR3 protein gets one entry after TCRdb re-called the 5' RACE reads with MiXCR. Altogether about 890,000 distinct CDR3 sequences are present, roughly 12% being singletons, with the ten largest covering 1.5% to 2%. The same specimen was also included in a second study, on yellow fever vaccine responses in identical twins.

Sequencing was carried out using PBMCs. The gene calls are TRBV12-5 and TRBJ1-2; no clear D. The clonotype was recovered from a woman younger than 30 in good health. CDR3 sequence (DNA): TGTGCTAGTGGGGACTGGCCCTATGGCTACACCTTC. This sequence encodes CASGDWPYGYTF.